This T cell receptor beta chain was identified in a study of CD8 T cells in Susac syndrome. General observations from the study: That the number of individuals in its TCR sequencing and HLA analysis was relatively small was acknowledged by the study.

The RNA input was about 0.45 to 1 ug, and it was reverse transcribed with random hexamers. TCRdb redid the calling of the immunoSEQ multiplex PCR reads with MiXCR, one entry per CDR3 protein. The sample includes 200,000 to 250,000 distinct CDR3 sequences, around 95% of them seen just once. This clonotype has only one observation. Its matching antigen is unknown. Negative isolation was used for CD8+ and CD4+ T cells, and FACS enrichment was applied to TEMRA cells. This receptor was taken from a human donor with multiple sclerosis. The sample was CD4+ T cells from PBMCs.

CDR3: CASSAPSGGPSYEQYF. The CDR3 DNA sequence: TGTGCCAGCAGTGCCCCATCGGGGGGGCCTTCCTACGAGCAGTACTTC. V is TRBV3-1 and J is TRBJ2-7; 8 bases match TRBD2. The CDR3 is 16 residues long. Germline V CDR1 and CDR2: LGHDT, YNNKEL (reference sequence). The junction had 11 bases not matched to a gene; V was cut back by 6 bases and J by 1 base.